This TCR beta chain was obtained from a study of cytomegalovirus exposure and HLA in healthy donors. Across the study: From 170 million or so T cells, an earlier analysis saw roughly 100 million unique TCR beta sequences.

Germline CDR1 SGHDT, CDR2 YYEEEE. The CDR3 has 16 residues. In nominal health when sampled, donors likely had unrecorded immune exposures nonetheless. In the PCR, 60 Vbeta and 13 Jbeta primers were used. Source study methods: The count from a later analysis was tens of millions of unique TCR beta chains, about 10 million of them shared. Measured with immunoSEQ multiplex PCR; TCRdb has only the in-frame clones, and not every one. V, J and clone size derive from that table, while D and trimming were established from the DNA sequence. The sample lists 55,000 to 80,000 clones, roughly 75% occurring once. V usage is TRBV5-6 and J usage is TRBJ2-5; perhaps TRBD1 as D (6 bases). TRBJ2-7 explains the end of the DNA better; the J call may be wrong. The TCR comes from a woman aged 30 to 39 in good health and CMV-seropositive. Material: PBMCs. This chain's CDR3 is CASSLTARTETYEQYF. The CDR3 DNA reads TGTGCCAGCAGCTTAACCGCCCGGACAGAGACCTACGAGCAGTACTTC.